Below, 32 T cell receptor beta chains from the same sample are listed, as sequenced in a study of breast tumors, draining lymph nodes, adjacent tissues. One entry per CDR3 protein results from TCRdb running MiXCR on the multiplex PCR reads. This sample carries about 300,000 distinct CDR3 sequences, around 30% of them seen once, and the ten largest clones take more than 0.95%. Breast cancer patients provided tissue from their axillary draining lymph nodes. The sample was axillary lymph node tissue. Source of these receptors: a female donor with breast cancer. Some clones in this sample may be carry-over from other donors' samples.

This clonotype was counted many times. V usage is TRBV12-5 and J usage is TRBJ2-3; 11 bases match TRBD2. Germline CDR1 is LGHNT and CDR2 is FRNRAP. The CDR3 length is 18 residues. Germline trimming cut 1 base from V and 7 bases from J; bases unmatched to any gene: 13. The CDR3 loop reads CASGLDPTIAGGKNTQYF. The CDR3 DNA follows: TGTGCTAGTGGTTTGGACCCCACCATAGCGGGAGGGAAGAATACGCAGTATTTT.

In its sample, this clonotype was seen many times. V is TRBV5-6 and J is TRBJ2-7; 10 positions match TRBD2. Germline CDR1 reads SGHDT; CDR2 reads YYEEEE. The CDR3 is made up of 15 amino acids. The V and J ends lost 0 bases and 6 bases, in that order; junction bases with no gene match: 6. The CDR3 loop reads CASSLGASGSFEQYF. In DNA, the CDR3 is TGTGCCAGCAGCTTGGGGGCTAGCGGGAGCTTCGAGCAGTACTTC.

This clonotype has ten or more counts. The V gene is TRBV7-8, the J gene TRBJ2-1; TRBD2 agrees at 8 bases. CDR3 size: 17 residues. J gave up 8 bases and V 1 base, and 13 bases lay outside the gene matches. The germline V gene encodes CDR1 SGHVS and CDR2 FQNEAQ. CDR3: CASSLVTSASGSYEQFF. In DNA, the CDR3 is TGTGCCAGCAGCTTAGTAACGTCGGCTAGCGGGTCATATGAGCAGTTCTTC.

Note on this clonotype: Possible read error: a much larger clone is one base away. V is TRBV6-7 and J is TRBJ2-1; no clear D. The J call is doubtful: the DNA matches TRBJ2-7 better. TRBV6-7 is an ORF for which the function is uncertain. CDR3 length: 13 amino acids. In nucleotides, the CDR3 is TGTGCCAGCAGTTACGCGTCATACAATGAGCAGTACTTC. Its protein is CASSYASYNEQYF.

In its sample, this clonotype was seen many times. CDR3 sequence (DNA): TGCAGTGCTCTGGTCGACTATGGCTACACCTTC. Translating gives CSALVDYGYTF. V and J are TRBV20-1 and TRBJ1-2; D gene ambiguous. CDR1 and CDR2 (germline): DFQATT, SNEGSKA (reference sequence). The germline V and J ends were trimmed by 5 bases and 3 bases, with 7 bases remaining between them. The CDR3 extends over 11 amino acids.

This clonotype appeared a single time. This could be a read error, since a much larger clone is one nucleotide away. In DNA, the CDR3 is TGTGCCAGCAGCTTATCCGGACAGTTCTATGGCTACACCTTC. Its translation is CASSLSGQFYGYTF. This chain uses TRBV11-1 with TRBJ1-2, with a weak D call TRBD1 (6 bases). Trimming took off 2 bases at V and 4 bases at J, with 11 bases between the two ends. Per the germline V gene, CDR1 is SGHAT and CDR2 is FQDESV (reference sequence). The CDR3 covers 14 residues.

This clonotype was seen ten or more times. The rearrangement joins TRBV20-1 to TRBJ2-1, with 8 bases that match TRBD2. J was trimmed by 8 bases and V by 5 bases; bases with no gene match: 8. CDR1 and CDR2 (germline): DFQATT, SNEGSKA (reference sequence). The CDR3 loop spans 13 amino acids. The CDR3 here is CSAGWTSKHEQFF. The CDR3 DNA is TGCAGTGCTGGATGGACTAGCAAGCATGAGCAGTTCTTC.

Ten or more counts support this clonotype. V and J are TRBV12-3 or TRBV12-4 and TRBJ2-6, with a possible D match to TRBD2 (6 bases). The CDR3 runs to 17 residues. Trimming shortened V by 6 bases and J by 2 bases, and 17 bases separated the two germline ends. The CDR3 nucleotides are TGTGCCAGCAGCCGAGCTTGGGAGGCGGCTGGGGCCAACGTCCTGACTTTC. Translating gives CASSRAWEAAGANVLTF.

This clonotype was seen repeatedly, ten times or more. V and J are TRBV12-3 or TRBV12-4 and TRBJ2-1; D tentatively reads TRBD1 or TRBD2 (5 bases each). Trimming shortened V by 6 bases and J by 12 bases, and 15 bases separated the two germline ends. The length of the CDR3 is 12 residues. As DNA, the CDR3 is TGTGCCAGCAGCCCGTACGGGGCGGGGCAGTTCTTC. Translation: CASSPYGAGQFF.

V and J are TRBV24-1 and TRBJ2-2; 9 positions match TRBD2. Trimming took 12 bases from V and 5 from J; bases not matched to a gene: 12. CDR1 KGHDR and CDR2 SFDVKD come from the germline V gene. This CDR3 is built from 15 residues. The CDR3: CAASGLAGETGELFF. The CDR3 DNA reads TGTGCCGCCTCGGGGTTAGCGGGAGAAACCGGGGAGCTGTTTTTT.

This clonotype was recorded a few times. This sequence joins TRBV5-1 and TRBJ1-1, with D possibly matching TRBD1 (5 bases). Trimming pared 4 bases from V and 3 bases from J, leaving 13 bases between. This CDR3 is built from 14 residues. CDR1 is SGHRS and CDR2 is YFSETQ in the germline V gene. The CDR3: CASSRDGAYTEAFF. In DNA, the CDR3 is TGCGCCAGCAGCAGGGACGGGGCGTACACTGAAGCTTTCTTT.

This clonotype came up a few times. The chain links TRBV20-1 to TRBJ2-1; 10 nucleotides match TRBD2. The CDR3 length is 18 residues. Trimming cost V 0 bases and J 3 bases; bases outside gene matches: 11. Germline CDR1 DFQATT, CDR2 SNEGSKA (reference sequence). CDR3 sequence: CSARELKSGLADYNEQFF. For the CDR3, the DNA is TGCAGTGCTAGAGAGTTGAAATCCGGACTAGCGGACTACAATGAGCAGTTCTTC.

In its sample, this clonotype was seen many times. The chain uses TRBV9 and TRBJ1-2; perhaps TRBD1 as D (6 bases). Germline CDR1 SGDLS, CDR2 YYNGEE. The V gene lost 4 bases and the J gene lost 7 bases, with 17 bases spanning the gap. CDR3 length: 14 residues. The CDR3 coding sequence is TGTGCCAGCAGCTCCCCTTCCGGGACAAGTGGCTACACCTTC. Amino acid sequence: CASSSPSGTSGYTF.

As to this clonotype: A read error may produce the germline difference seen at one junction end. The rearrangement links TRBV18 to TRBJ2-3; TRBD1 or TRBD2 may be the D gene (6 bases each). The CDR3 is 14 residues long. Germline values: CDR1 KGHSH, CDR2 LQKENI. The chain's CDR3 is CASSPMRDTDTRYF. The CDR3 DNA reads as TGTGCTAGCTCACCCATGCGGGACACAGATACGCGGTATTTT.

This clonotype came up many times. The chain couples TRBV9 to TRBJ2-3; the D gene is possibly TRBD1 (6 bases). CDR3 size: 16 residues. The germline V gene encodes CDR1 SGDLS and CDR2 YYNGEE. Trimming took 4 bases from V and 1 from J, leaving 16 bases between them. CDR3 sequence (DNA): TGTGCCAGCAGCTTTGGGGGCCGGGACGGCACAGATACGCAGTATTTT. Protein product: CASSFGGRDGTDTQYF.

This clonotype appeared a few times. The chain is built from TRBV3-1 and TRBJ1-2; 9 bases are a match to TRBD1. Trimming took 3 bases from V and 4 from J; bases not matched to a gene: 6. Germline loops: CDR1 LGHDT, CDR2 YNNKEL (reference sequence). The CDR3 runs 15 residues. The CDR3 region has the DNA TGTGCCAGCAGCCAGTCCACAGGGGGCCTCTATGGCTACACCTTC. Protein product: CASSQSTGGLYGYTF.

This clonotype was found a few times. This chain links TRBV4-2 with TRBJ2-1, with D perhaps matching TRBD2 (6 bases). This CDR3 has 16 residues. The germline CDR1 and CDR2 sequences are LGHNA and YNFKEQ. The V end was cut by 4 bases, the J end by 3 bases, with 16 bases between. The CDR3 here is CASSPTNSGLYNEQFF. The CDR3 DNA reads TGTGCCAGCAGCCCAACCAATAGCGGCCTCTACAATGAGCAGTTCTTC.

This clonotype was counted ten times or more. The CDR3 spells CASSLTGGLDEQYF. The DNA of the CDR3 is TGTGCCAGCAGCTTAACGGGAGGGTTGGACGAGCAGTACTTC. The rearrangement uses TRBV7-2 and TRBJ2-7; 8 bases agree with TRBD2. The CDR3 contains 14 residues. Trimming at V came to 2 bases and at J to 5 bases, leaving 5 bases not matched to a gene. Germline-derived CDR1 and CDR2 are SGHTA and FQGNSA.

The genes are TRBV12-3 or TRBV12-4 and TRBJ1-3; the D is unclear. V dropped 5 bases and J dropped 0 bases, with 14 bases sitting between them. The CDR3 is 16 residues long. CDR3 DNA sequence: TGTGCCAGCAGTCCTCATGACCGAAACTCTGGAAACACCATATATTTT. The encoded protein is CASSPHDRNSGNTIYF.

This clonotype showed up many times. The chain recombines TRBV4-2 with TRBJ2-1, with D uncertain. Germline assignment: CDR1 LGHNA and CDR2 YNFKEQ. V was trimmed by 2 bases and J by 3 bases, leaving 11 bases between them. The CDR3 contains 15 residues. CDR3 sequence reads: CASSQQGEVYNEQFF. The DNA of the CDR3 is TGTGCCAGCAGCCAACAAGGAGAGGTCTACAATGAGCAGTTCTTC.

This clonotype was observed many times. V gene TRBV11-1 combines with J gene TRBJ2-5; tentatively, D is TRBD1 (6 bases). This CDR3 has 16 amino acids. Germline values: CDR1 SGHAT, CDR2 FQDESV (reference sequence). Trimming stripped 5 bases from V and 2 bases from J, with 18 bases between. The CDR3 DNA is TGTGCCAGCAGCGCGGCGGGCTCGAGGGGGCAAGAGACCCAGTACTTC. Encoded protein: CASSAAGSRGQETQYF.

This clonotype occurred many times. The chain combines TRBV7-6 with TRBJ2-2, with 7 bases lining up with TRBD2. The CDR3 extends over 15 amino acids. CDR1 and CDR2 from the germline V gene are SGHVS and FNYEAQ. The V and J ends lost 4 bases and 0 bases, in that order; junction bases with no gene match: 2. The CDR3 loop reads CASSSSGTNTGELFF. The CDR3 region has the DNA TGTGCCAGCAGCTCTAGCGGTACGAACACCGGGGAGCTGTTTTTT.

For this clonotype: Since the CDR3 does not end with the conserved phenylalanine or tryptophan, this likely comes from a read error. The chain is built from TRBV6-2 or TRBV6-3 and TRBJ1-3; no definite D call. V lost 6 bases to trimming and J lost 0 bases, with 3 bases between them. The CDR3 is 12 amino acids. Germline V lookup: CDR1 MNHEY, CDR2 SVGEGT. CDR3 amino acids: CASSRSGNTIYL. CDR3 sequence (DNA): TGTGCCAGCAGCCGCTCTGGAAACACCATATATCTT.

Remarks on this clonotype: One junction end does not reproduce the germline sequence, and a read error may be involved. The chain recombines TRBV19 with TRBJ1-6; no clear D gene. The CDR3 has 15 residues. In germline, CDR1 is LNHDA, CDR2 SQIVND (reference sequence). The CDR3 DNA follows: TGTGCCAGTCAAGGCGAAGATTCCGGGGATTCCCCCCTCCACTTT. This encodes CASQGEDSGDSPLHF. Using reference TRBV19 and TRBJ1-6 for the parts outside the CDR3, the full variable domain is DGGITQSPKYLFRKEGQNVTLSCEQNLNHDAMYWYRQDPGQGLRLIYYSQIVNDFQKGDIAEGYSVSREKKESFPLTVTSAQKNPTAFYLCASQGEDSGDSPLHFGNGTRLTVT.

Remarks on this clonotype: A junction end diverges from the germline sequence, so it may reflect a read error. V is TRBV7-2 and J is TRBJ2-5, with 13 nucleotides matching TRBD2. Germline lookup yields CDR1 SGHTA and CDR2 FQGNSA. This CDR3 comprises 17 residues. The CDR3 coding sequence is TGTGCCAGCAGCTCCCGACTAGCGGGAGGAGGGGGAGAGCCCCAGTACTTC. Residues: CASSSRLAGGGGEPQYF.

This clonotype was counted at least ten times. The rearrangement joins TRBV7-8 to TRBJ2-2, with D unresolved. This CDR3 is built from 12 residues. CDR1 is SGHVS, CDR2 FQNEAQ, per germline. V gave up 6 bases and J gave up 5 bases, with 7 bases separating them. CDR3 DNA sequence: TGTGCCAGCAGGCACGGAACCGGGGAGCTGTTTTTT. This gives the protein CASRHGTGELFF.

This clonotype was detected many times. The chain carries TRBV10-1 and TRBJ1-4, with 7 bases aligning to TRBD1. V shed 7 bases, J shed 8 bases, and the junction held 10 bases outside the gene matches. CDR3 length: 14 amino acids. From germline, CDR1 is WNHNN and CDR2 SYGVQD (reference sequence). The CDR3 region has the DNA TGCGCCAGCATTAGACAGGGACGGGGCGAAAAACTGTTTTTT. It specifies CASIRQGRGEKLFF.

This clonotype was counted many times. CDR3 region: CASSLSGTSGYNEQFF. In DNA, the CDR3 is TGTGCCAGCAGCTTGAGCGGGACTAGCGGCTACAATGAGCAGTTCTTC. The chain couples TRBV7-2 to TRBJ2-1; 11 bases match TRBD2. The CDR3 is made up of 16 amino acids. Germline V CDR1 and CDR2: SGHTA, FQGNSA. Germline trimming cut 3 bases from V and 3 bases from J; bases unmatched to any gene: 4.

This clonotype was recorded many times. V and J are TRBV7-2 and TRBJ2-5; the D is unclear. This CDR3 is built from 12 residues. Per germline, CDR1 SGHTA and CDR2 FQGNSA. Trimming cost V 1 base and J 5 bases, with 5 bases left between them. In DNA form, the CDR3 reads TGTGCCAGCAGCTTAGGGTGGGAGACCCAGTACTTC. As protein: CASSLGWETQYF.

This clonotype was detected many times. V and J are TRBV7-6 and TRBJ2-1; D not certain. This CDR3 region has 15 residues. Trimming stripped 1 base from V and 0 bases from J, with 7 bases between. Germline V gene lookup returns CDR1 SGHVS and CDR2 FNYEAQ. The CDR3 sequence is CASSLGGDSYNEQFF. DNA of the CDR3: TGTGCCAGCAGCTTAGGGGGTGACTCCTACAATGAGCAGTTCTTC.

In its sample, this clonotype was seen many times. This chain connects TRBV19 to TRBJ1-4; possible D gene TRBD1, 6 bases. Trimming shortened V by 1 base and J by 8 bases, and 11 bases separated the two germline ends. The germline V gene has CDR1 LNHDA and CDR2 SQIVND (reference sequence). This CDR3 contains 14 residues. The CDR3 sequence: CASSIGQGREKLFF. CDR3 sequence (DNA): TGTGCCAGTAGTATAGGCCAGGGGAGAGAAAAACTGTTTTTT.

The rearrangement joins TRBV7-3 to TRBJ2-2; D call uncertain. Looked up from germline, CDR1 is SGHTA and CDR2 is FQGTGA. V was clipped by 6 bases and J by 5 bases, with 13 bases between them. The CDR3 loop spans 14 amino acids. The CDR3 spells CASSMIGSTGELFF. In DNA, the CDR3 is TGTGCCAGCAGTATGATAGGGTCGACCGGGGAGCTGTTTTTT.